This is a list of T cell receptor beta chains from one sample in a study of T-cell memory formation after mild COVID-19. TCRdb fed the 5' RACE reads into MiXCR, producing one record per CDR3 protein. The sample has 450,000 to 650,000 distinct CDR3 sequences, under 20% seen once. The sequenced sample consisted of PBMCs or a T cell subset sorted from them (not recorded which). Receptors originate from an adult woman who had mild COVID-19 (a few samples of this study predate the infection). Cell type and time point are not known. Both conserved end residues are part of each CDR3. The order of the fields is J gene, D gene, clone size, V gene, CDR3 protein, CDR3 DNA. A D gene is named only where the DNA matches it firmly. Clone size, where shown, is once, few, many, or a class for clones that have expanded.

TRBJ2-3 | - | few | TRBV6-6 | CASSYSTPSVTDTQYF | TGTGCCAGCAGTTACTCGACACCATCAGTCACAGATACGCAGTATTTT
TRBJ2-1 | - | - | TRBV20-1 | CSAIKYNEQFF | TGCAGTGCTATCAAGTACAATGAGCAGTTCTTC
TRBJ1-5 | - | few | TRBV12-3/TRBV12-4 | CASTRGAGNQPQHF | TGTGCCAGCACCAGAGGGGCAGGCAATCAGCCCCAGCATTTT
TRBJ1-5 | TRBD1 | few | TRBV6-5 | CASRSTGVRQPQHF | TGTGCCAGCAGAAGCACAGGGGTCCGGCAGCCCCAGCATTTT
TRBJ2-1 | - | - | TRBV7-8 | CASTLRVGGTYNEQFF | TGTGCCAGCACCCTGCGAGTGGGAGGGACATACAATGAGCAGTTCTTC
TRBJ1-2 | - | few | TRBV12-3/TRBV12-4 | CASSFRPPGGYTF | TGTGCCAGCAGTTTCCGGCCCCCGGGGGGCTACACCTTC
TRBJ2-1 | TRBD2 | many | TRBV7-9 | CASSLTAGGYNEQFF | TGTGCCAGCAGTCTGACGGCGGGAGGCTACAATGAGCAGTTCTTC
TRBJ1-3 | - | few | TRBV7-9 | CASSQDIGNTIYF | TGTGCCAGCAGCCAGGACATCGGAAACACCATATATTTT
TRBJ2-3 | TRBD2 | - | TRBV9 | CASTRGADTQYF | TGTGCCAGCACGCGGGGGGCCGATACGCAGTATTTT
TRBJ2-4 | TRBD2 | many | TRBV20-1 | CSALAGGANIQYF | TGCAGTGCTTTAGCGGGAGGGGCAAACATTCAGTACTTC
TRBJ2-7 | TRBD2 | - | TRBV18 | CASSPGLAESYEQYF | TGTGCCAGCTCACCAGGACTAGCAGAGTCCTACGAGCAGTACTTC
TRBJ2-1 | - | few | TRBV7-9 | CASSLGPGAGRNEQFF | TGTGCCAGCAGCTTAGGTCCAGGGGCGGGGAGGAATGAGCAGTTCTTC